The present TCR beta chain was sequenced within a study of tissue T cells after allogeneic stem cell transplantation (dated by TCRdb to between 2022 and 2023). Regarding the research as a whole: TCR beta repertoires were profiled across many tissues obtained from research autopsies of patients with and without GVHD, as well as in mouse models of GVHD. The human part of the study was a prospective observational study with no blinding and no randomization.

Comments on this clone: There is no known antigen for this receptor. With a mouse as the source, gene names and germline sequences are drawn from the mouse. The CDR3 end lies 1 residue beyond the end of the read and is filled in from the germline J gene.

Library method: the immunoSEQ multiplex PCR assay. Adaptive Biotechnologies performed TCRbeta CDR3 sequencing at survey depth and reported CDR3 sequences, V/J genes, productive frequency, and template counts. Amplification of TCR beta CDR3 regions started from genomic DNA instead of RNA. Regarding the original processing steps: Jensen-Shannon divergence was used to quantify pairwise repertoire overlap between tissues, with a value of 1 meaning complete divergence and a value of 0 meaning identical repertoires. Based on pairwise JSD values, tissues were grouped by single-linkage agglomerative hierarchical clustering, and the results were shown as dendrograms. All patient samples were analyzed with GLIPH2 using simulation_depth 1000, kmer_min_depth 3 and cdr3_length_cutoff 8, and only groups containing more than two unique CDR3s were kept. A standardized tissue-overlap score extrapolated Jaccard GLIPH-group overlap across patients to a standard repertoire size of 1000 clones. Linear mixed-effect models, with tissue included as a fixed effect and individual included as a random effect, were used to assess associations of diversity with clinical or experimental variables. In its TCRdb copy, this immuneACCESS table keeps in-frame sequences only and misses some clones. Where compared with another copy, unresolved V genes explain less than half of these, and the others have no known cause. V, J and clone size are taken as reported in that table, and D and trimming were inferred from the DNA itself. The sample table lists roughly 20,000 clones, approximately 69% of them with a count of one. The ten most abundant clones make up roughly 0.38% of the sample.

The CDR3 contains 15 residues, cysteine and phenylalanine counted. Of the CDR3's DNA, 42 bases were read; they are in frame from base 1. The germline V gene encodes CDR1 LGHNA and CDR2 YSYQKL. The germline V end is reduced by 0 bases and the J end by 7 bases; junction bases left unmatched: 4. Results the study describes overall, beyond this receptor: Within patients, how anatomically similar tissues were was a major factor shaping TCR repertoire composition, regardless of disease or transplant status. Sampling depth was acknowledged as a limitation, and the patient cohort was both small and clinically heterogeneous. In both patients and mice, only a limited portion of the TCR repertoire detected in tissues was captured by blood and spleen T cells. Which tissue TCRs were alloreactive or antigen-specific was not determined in the study, and some clones might have been persisting host cells. Not many T cell clones showed up in more than one patient, yet clustering based on motifs uncovered repertoire signatures that were shared across patients in a tissue-specific way.

The TCR originated in a female BALB/c mouse in good health. This strain of mice has MHC haplotype H2-d. The chain couples TRBV2 to TRBJ1-4; 8 central bases correspond to TRBD1. Sequencing used blood. The sequenced part of the CDR3 DNA is TGTGCCAGCAGCCAAGATTTGACAGGGGTCGAAAGATTATTT. Translation gives CASSQDLTGVERLF. The whole CDR3 protein is CASSQDLTGVERLFF.